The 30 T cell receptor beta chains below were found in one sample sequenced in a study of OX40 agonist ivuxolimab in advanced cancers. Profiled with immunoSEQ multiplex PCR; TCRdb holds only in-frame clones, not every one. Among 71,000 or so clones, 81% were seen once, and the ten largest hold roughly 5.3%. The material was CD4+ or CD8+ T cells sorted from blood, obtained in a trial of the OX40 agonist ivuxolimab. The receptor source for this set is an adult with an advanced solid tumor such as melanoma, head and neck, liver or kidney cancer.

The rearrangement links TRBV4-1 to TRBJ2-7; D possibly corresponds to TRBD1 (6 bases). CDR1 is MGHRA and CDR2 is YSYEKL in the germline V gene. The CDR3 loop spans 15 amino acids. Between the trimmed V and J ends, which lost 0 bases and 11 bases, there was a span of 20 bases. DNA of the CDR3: TGCGCCAGCAGCCAAGATATCTTTACAGGGATCCGTGAGTACTTC. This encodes CASSQDIFTGIREYF.

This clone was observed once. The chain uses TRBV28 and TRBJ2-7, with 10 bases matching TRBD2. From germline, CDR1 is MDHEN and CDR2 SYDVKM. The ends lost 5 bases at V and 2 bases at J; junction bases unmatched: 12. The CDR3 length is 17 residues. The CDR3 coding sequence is TGTGCCAGCAGTCAAACCTTTTTTAGCGGGAGGACCTACGAGCAGTACTTC. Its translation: CASSQTFFSGRTYEQYF.

CDR3 nucleotide sequence: TGCGCCAGCAGGTACGACGTCACGGGCGAGCAGTACTTC. It encodes CASRYDVTGEQYF. This chain connects TRBV5-1 to TRBJ2-5; D remains unclear. The tail of the sequence fits TRBJ2-7 better, so the J call may be wrong. This CDR3 has 13 amino acids. The germline gives CDR1 SGHRS, CDR2 YFSETQ.

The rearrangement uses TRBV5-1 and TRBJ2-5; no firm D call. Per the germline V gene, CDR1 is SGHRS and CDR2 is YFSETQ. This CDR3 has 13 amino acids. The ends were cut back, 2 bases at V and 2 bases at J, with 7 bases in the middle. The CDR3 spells CASSLNKQETQYF. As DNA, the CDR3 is TGCGCCAGCAGCTTAAATAAACAAGAGACCCAGTACTTC.

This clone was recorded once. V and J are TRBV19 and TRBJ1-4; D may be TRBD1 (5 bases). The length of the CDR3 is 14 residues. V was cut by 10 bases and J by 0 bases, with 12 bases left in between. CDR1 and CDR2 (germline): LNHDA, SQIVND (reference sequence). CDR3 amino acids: CATPQAATNEKLFF. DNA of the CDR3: TGTGCCACCCCACAGGCCGCAACTAATGAAAAACTGTTTTTT. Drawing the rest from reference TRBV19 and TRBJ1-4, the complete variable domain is DGGITQSPKYLFRKEGQNVTLSCEQNLNHDAMYWYRQDPGQGLRLIYYSQIVNDFQKGDIAEGYSVSREKKESFPLTVTSAQKNPTAFYLCATPQAATNEKLFFGSGTQLSVL.

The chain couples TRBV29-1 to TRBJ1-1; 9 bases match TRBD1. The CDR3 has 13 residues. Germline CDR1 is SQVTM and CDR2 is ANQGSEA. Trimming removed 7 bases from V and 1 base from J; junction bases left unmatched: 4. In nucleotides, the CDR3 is TGCAGCGCCCAGGGACAGGGGAACACTGAAGCTTTCTTT. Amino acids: CSAQGQGNTEAFF.

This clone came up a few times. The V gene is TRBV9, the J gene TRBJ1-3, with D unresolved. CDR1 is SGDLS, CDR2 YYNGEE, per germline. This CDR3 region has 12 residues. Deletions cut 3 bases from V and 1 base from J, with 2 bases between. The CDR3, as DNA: TGTGCCAGCAGCGGATCTGGAAACACCATATATTTT. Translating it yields CASSGSGNTIYF. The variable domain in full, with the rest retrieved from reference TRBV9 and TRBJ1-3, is DSGVTQTPKHLITATGQRVTLRCSPRSGDLSVYWYQQSLDQGLQFLIQYYNGEERAKGNILERFSAQQFPDLHSELNLSSLELGDSALYFCASSGSGNTIYFGEGSWLTVV.

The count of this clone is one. CDR3 sequence reads: CASSEGGYSGNTIYF. The CDR3 bases are TGTGCCAGCAGTGAGGGGGGTTACTCTGGAAACACCATATATTTT. The chain uses TRBV2 and TRBJ1-3; D perhaps matches TRBD1 (5 bases). Per the germline V gene, CDR1 is SNHLY and CDR2 is FYNNEI. The ends were cut back, 3 bases at V and 0 bases at J, with 9 bases in the middle. The CDR3 covers 15 residues.

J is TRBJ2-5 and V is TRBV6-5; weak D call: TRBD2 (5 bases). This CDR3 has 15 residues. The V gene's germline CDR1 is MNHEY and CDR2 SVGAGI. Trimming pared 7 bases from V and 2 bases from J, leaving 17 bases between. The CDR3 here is CASTASSRGQETQYF. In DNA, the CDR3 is TGTGCCAGCACCGCTTCCTCCCGGGGACAAGAGACCCAGTACTTC.

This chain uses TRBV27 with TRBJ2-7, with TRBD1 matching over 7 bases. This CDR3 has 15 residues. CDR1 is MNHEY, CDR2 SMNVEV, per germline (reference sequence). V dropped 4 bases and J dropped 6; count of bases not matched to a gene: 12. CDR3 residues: CASSYLTGPIREQYF. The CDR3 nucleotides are TGTGCCAGCAGTTACTTGACAGGGCCAATCCGCGAGCAGTACTTC.

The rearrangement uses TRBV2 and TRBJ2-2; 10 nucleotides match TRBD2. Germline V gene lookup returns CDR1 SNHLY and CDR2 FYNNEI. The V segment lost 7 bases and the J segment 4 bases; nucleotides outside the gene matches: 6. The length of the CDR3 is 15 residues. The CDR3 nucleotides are TGTGCCAGCACAAGCGGGGGGGCAAGCACCGGGGAGCTGTTTTTT. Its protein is CASTSGGASTGELFF.

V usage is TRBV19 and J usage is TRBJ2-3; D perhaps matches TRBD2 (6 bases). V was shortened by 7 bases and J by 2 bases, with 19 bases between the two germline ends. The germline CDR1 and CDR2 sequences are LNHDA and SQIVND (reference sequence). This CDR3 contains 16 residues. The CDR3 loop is CASKTGRRGSTDTQYF. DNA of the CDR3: TGTGCCAGTAAAACCGGGCGGAGGGGTTCCACAGATACGCAGTATTTT.

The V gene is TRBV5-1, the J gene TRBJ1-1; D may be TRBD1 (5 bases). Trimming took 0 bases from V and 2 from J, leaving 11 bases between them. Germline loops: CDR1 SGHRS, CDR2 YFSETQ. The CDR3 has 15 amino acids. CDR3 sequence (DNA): TGCGCCAGCAGCTTGGAAATAGGGGCTAACACTGAAGCTTTCTTT. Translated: CASSLEIGANTEAFF.

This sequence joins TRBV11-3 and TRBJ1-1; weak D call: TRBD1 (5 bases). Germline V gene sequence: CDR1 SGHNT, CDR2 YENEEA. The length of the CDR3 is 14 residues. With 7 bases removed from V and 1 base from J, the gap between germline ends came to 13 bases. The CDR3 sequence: CASTARDGNTEAFF. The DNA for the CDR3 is TGTGCCAGCACCGCGCGGGACGGGAACACTGAAGCTTTCTTT. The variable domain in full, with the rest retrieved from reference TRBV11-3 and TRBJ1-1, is EAGVVQSPRYKIIEKKQPVAFWCNPISGHNTLYWYLQNLGQGPELLIRYENEEAVDDSQLPKDRFSAERLKGVDSTLKIQPAELGDSAVYLCASTARDGNTEAFFGQGTRLTVV.

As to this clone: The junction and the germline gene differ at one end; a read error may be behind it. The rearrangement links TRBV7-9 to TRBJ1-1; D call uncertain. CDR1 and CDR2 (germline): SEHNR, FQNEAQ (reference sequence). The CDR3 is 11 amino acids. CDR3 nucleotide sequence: TGTGCCAGCAGCCTAGCTTATCGAGCTTTCTTT. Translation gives CASSLAYRAFF.

In nucleotides, the CDR3 is TGTGCCAGCAGCTTGGGACAGACTAACACTGAAGCTTTCTTT. This gives the protein CASSLGQTNTEAFF. The chain carries TRBV5-4 and TRBJ1-1; D is perhaps TRBD1 (5 bases). Germline V lookup: CDR1 SGHNT, CDR2 YYREEE (reference sequence). Trimming shortened V by 0 bases and J by 2 bases, and 8 bases separated the two germline ends. The CDR3 contains 14 residues. Combining the CDR3 with reference TRBV5-4 and TRBJ1-1 gives the whole variable domain ETGVTQSPTHLIKTRGQQVTLRCSSQSGHNTVSWYQQALGQGPQFIFQYYREEENGRGNFPPRFSGLQFPNYSSELNVNALELDDSALYLCASSLGQTNTEAFFGQGTRLTVV.

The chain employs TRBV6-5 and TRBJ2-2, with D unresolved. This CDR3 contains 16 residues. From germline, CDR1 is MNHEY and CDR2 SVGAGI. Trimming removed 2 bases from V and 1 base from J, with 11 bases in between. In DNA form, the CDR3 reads TGTGCCAGCAGTTACGGGGTGGCGGTGAACACCGGGGAGCTGTTTTTT. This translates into CASSYGVAVNTGELFF.

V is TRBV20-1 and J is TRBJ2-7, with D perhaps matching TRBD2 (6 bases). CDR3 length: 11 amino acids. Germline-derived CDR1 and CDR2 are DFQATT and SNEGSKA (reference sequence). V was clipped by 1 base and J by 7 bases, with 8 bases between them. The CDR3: CSARVRGEQYF. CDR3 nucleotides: TGCAGTGCTAGAGTCCGGGGGGAGCAGTACTTC.

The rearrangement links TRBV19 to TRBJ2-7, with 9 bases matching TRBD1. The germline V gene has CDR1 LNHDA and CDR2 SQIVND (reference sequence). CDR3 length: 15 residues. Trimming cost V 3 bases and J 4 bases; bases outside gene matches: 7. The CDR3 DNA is TGTGCCAGTAGTATTACCGGGACAGGGTTTTACGAGCAGTACTTC. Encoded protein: CASSITGTGFYEQYF.

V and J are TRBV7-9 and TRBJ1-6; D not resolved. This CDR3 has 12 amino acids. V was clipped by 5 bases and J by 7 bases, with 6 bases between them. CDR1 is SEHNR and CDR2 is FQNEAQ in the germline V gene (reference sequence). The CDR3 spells CASSGSNSPLHF. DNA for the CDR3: TGTGCCAGCAGCGGGAGCAATTCACCCCTCCACTTT.

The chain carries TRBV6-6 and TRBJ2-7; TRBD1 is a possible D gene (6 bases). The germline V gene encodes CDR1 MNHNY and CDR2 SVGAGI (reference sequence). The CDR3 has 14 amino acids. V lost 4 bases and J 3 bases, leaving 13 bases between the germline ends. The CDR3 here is CASSSWTESYEQYF. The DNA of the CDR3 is TGTGCCAGCAGTTCCTGGACAGAGAGCTACGAGCAGTACTTC.

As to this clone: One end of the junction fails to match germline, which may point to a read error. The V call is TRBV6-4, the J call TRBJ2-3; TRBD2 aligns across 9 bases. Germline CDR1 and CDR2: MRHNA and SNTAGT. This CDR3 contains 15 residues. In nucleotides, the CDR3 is TGTACCAGCAGTGAACGAACTAGCGGGACAGATACGCAGTATTTT. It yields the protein CTSSERTSGTDTQYF.

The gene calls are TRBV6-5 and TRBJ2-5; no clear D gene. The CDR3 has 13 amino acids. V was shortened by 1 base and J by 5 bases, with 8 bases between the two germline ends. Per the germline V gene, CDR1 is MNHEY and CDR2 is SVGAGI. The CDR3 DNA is TGTGCCAGCAGTTACTGGGTGGGGGAGACCCAGTACTTC. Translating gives CASSYWVGETQYF.

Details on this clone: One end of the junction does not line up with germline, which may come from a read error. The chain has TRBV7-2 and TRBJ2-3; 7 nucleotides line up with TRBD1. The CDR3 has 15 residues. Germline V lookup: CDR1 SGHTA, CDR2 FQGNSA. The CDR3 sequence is CASSPEGQPRDTQYF. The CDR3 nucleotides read TGCGCCAGCAGCCCTGAGGGACAGCCTAGGGATACGCAGTATTTT.

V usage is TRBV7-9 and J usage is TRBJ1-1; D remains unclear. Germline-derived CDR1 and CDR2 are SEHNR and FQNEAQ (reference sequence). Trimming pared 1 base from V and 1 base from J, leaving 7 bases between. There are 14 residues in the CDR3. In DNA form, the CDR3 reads TGTGCCAGCAGCTTAGACAGATCGAACACTGAAGCTTTCTTT. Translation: CASSLDRSNTEAFF.

The CDR3 region is CASSEASGGGTDTQYF. In nucleotides, the CDR3 is TGTGCCAGCAGTGAAGCAAGCGGGGGGGGCACAGATACGCAGTATTTT. The chain recombines TRBV6-1 with TRBJ2-3, with 10 bases matching TRBD2. The germline V gene has CDR1 MNHNS and CDR2 SASEGT. V dropped 0 bases and J dropped 1; count of bases not matched to a gene: 1. The CDR3 extends over 16 amino acids.

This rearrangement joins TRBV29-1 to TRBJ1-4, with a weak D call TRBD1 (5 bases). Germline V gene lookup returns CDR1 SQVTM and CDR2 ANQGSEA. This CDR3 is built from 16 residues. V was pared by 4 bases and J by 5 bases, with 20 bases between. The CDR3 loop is CSVGGAREEGNEKLFF. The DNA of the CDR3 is TGCAGCGTTGGAGGGGCCAGGGAGGAGGGGAATGAAAAACTGTTTTTT.

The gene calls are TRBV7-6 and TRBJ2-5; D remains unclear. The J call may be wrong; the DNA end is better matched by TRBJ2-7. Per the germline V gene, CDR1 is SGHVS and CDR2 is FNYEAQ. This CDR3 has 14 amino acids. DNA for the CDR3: TGTGCCAGCAGCGAGACACCCGACGCCTACGAGCAGTACTTC. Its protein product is CASSETPDAYEQYF.

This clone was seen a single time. The CDR3 region has the DNA TGTGCTAGTGGTTTGGCCCTGGGACAGGGGATGCACGAGCAGTACTTC. It yields the protein CASGLALGQGMHEQYF. The chain is built from TRBV12-5 and TRBJ2-7, with 10 nucleotides matching TRBD1. This CDR3 is 16 amino acids long. CDR1 LGHNT and CDR2 FRNRAP come from the germline V gene. After removal of 1 base from V and 5 bases from J, the junction contained 8 bases not matched to a gene.

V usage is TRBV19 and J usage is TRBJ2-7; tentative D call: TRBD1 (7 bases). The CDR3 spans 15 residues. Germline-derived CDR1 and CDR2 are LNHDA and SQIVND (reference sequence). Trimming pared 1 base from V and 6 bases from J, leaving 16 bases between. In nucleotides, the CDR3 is TGTGCCAGTAGTATAGCGGAGGGGGCAAGTGGCGAGCAGTACTTC. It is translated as CASSIAEGASGEQYF.